This T cell receptor (beta chain) comes out of a study of blood T cell repertoires in COVID-19 (TCRdb year 2020). Regarding the research as a whole: Samples from collaborators originated in the United States, Italy and Spain and spanned both the acute and convalescent phases of COVID-19. The prospective study material was composed of cDNA or gDNA derived from T cells, B-cell-depleted T cells, or PBMCs. Deeply sampled blood TCRbeta repertoires from subjects exposed to, actively infected with, or recovered from COVID-19 were included in the dataset. A freely available public database, intended as a resource for researchers studying the immune response to SARS-CoV-2, is where the repertoires were released. The samples were drawn from the first 160 participants of the ongoing ImmuneRACE study and from roughly 1,300 subjects provided by 6 global collaborators. A de-identified subject ID, COVID-19 status, age in years and sex were almost always included in the sample metadata. Where available, HLA class I and class II types were obtained from metadata supplied by the sample provider rather than from assay-based typing.

From its cysteine to its phenylalanine, the CDR3 spans 15 amino acids. Only the CDR3 DNA stays, 45 bases, in frame from base 1. CDR1 and CDR2 are read off the germline V gene as SGHNT and YENEEA. Relative to germline, V is missing 3 bases and J is missing 7 bases, with 8 bases of the junction outside any gene match. Overall study results and their limits: How much clinical and demographic metadata was included differed by source and by participant, and the metadata was provided uncurated.

TCRbeta CDR3 regions were amplified from genomic DNA by means of the immunoSEQ Assay, a bias-controlled multiplex PCR. The study's own analysis went as follows. The number of nucleated cells in each sample was estimated by amplification of reference gene primers within the assay. To quantify the absolute abundance of each unique TCRbeta CDR3 rearrangement, sequence reads were collapsed and filtered. Productive Simpson clonality was computed per sample as the square root of Simpson's diversity index over productive rearrangements. TCRdb provides this immuneACCESS table in a form limited to in-frame rearrangements. Some clones are lacking; in checked studies, under half of them reflect an unresolved V gene, and why the rest are absent is not known. V and J calls and clone size come straight from that table; D and trimming were deduced from the DNA. The sample table records around 60,000 clones; roughly 84% of these occur just once. 15% to 20% of the sample is in the top ten clones.

One collaborating source in Seattle enrolled patients during active infection and followed them longitudinally through the course of disease. Each collaborating institution followed its own protocols to collect whole blood in K2EDTA tubes. For TCRbeta analysis, collaborator samples were shipped as frozen whole blood, as isolated PBMCs, or as DNA extracted from either sample type. As for this clone: Its antigen remains unidentified. Base qualities were left out, and no much larger clone turns up one base away.

The V gene is TRBV11-3 and the J gene is TRBJ2-1, with 8 junctional bases fitting TRBD1. The TCR originated in a man in his sixties with COVID-19, enrolled during active disease. Sample: peripheral blood. This receptor carries the CDR3 CASSFTQGAGNEQFF. The sequenced DNA: TGTGCCAGCAGCTTCACGCAGGGGGCGGGGAATGAGCAGTTCTTC.